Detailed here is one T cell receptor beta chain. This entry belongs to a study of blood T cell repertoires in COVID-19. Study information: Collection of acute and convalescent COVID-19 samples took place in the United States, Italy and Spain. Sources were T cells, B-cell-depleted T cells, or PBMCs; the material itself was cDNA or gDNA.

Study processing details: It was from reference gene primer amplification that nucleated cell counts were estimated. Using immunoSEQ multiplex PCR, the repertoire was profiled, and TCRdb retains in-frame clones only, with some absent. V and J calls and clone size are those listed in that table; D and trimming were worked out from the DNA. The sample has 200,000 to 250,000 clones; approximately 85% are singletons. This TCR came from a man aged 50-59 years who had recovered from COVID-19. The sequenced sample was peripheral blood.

This CDR3 reads CASSGRGTAYSNQPQHF. Here the CDR3 DNA reads TGTGCCAGCAGCGGACGAGGGACAGCTTATAGCAATCAGCCCCAGCATTTT. V and J are TRBV7-2 and TRBJ1-5, with 7 bases identical to TRBD1. This CDR3 is 17 amino acids long. Unmatched junction bases numbered 10, after V lost 5 bases and J lost 0 bases. Looked up from germline, CDR1 is SGHTA and CDR2 is FQGNSA. The full variable domain, in which reference TRBV7-2 and TRBJ1-5 provide the parts outside the CDR3, is GAGVSQSPSNKVTEKGKDVELRCDPISGHTALYWYRQSLGQGLEFLIYFQGNSAPDKSGLPSDRFSAERTGGSVSTLTIQRTQQEDSAVYLCASSGRGTAYSNQPQHFGDGTRLSIL.